These 29 T cell receptor beta chains originate from one sample sequenced in a study of CD8+CD57+ T cells in acquired aplastic anemia (dated by TCRdb to between 2018 and 2020). For sequencing, an Illumina HiSeq 2000 was employed. Profiling of TCR beta VDJ combinations and CDR3 sequences used genomic DNA as the template. The public reads were run again by TCRdb, first through fastp at Q25 and then through MiXCR, and only productive beta chains were kept. When rows share a CDR3 protein, they turn into one entry using the most common DNA and genes. The sample contains fewer than 200,000 distinct CDR3 sequences, around 50% of them found a single time. The ten largest clonotypes hold 0.85% to 1.3% of the sample. Expansion of CD8+CD57+ cells had been shown by flow cytometry in the patients chosen for sequencing. Sequenced material: sorted CD4+, CD8+, or CD8+CD57+ T cells (not recorded which) from PBMCs. Receptors were obtained from a human donor with aplastic anemia.

The chain is built from TRBV10-2 and TRBJ2-5; D possibly corresponds to TRBD1 (6 bases). Germline CDR1 and CDR2: WSHSY and SAAADI. Trimming shortened V by 6 bases and J by 4 bases, and 12 bases separated the two germline ends. This CDR3 has 13 residues. CDR3 loop: CASSQGFGETQYF. CDR3 bases: TGCGCCAGCAGCCAGGGGTTTGGAGAGACCCAGTACTTC.

The CDR3 region has the DNA TGCAGTGCTAGGGGCGTGACCGGGGAGCTGTTTTTT. It is translated as CSARGVTGELFF. The chain recombines TRBV20-1 with TRBJ2-2; D is uncertain. This CDR3 comprises 12 residues. Between the trimmed V and J ends, which lost 3 bases and 5 bases, there was a span of 7 bases. Germline V lookup: CDR1 DFQATT, CDR2 SNEGSKA (reference sequence).

This clonotype was counted many times. The J gene is TRBJ1-2, the V gene TRBV12-3 or TRBV12-4, with D perhaps TRBD1 (5 bases). The CDR3 is 12 amino acids. V lost 2 bases to trimming and J lost 7 bases, with 8 bases between them. The CDR3 DNA reads TGTGCCAGCAGTTTATTCGGGGGTGGCTACACCTTC. Amino acid sequence: CASSLFGGGYTF.

The chain is built from TRBV29-1 and TRBJ2-7, with D possibly TRBD2 on 6 matching bases. Trimming cost V 5 bases and J 0 bases, with 11 bases left between them. The CDR3 covers 13 residues. Germline CDR1 and CDR2: SQVTM and ANQGSEA. The CDR3, as DNA: TGCAGCGTTTGCCGCGGGGACTCCTACGAGCAGTACTTC. This gives the protein CSVCRGDSYEQYF.

The chain uses TRBV6-1 and TRBJ1-4, with D unclear. The V end lost 6 bases, the J end lost 7 bases, and 18 bases lay between the germline ends. The CDR3 length is 15 residues. Germline CDR1 MNHNS, CDR2 SASEGT. The CDR3 protein is CASRDPASGFEKLFF. The CDR3 DNA is TGTGCCAGCAGGGATCCCGCTTCGGGGTTTGAAAAACTGTTTTTT.

This clonotype was recorded many times. This chain links TRBV19 with TRBJ1-1; D perhaps matches TRBD1 (6 bases). Germline loops: CDR1 LNHDA, CDR2 SQIVND (reference sequence). The CDR3 has 13 amino acids. Trimming removed 5 bases from V and 4 bases from J, with 11 bases in between. The CDR3 region is CASSWAGATEAFF. The CDR3 region has the DNA TGTGCCAGTAGTTGGGCGGGGGCCACTGAAGCTTTCTTT.

Comment on this clonotype: This may be a read error: a much more frequent sequence differs by one nucleotide. This chain connects TRBV5-1 to TRBJ1-2; D unresolved. V was clipped by 3 bases and J by 1 base, with 16 bases between them. There are 16 residues in the CDR3. Germline V gives CDR1 SGHRS, CDR2 YFSETQ. The CDR3 DNA reads TGCGCCAGCAGCTCGGAGGCCAGATCCCTTAACTATGGCTACACCTTC. As protein: CASSSEARSLNYGYTF.

V is TRBV4-3 and J is TRBJ2-2, with D maybe TRBD2 (6 bases). V shed 1 base and J shed 6 bases, with 12 bases lying between them. From germline, CDR1 is LGHNA and CDR2 YSLEER. The CDR3 is 15 residues long. The CDR3 sequence is CASSQATGGSGELFF. CDR3 DNA sequence: TGCGCCAGCAGCCAAGCCACTGGAGGGTCCGGGGAGCTGTTTTTT.

In the case of this clonotype: This may stem from a read error, because a much larger clone lies one nucleotide away. This chain links TRBV14 with TRBJ1-5; no clear D gene. V was shortened by 5 bases and J by 0 bases, with 20 bases between the two germline ends. The germline CDR1 and CDR2 sequences are SGHDN and FVKESK. CDR3 length equals 18 residues. The CDR3 bases are TGTGCCAGCAGCTTCCTCGACAATAACGATTATAGCAATCAGCCCCAGCATTTT. This translates into CASSFLDNNDYSNQPQHF. The full variable domain, completed using reference TRBV14 and TRBJ1-5, is EAGVTQFPSHSVIEKGQTVTLRCDPISGHDNLYWYRRVMGKEIKFLLHFVKESKQDESGMPNNRFLAERTGGTYSTLKVQPAELEDSGVYFCASSFLDNNDYSNQPQHFGDGTRLSIL.

The table lists this clonotype with a few counts. This chain links TRBV6-1 with TRBJ2-4, with TRBD1 as a possible D gene (5 bases). Germline CDR1 reads MNHNS; CDR2 reads SASEGT. The CDR3 totals 13 residues. V dropped 3 bases and J dropped 4 bases, with 7 bases sitting between them. CDR3 region: CASSERQKNIQYF. In DNA form, the CDR3 reads TGTGCCAGCAGTGAGAGACAGAAAAACATTCAGTACTTC.

This clonotype showed up many times. The CDR3 region has the DNA TGTGCCAGCAGCGTAGGACCCGGGGGGGCCCTGTTCTTC. Encoded protein: CASSVGPGGALFF. This chain joins TRBV9 and TRBJ2-1; 8 bases fit TRBD2. Trimming removed 0 bases from V and 15 bases from J; junction bases left unmatched: 8. The germline CDR1 and CDR2 sequences are SGDLS and YYNGEE. The CDR3 covers 13 residues. Full variable domain (rest looked up from reference TRBV9 and TRBJ2-1): DSGVTQTPKHLITATGQRVTLRCSPRSGDLSVYWYQQSLDQGLQFLIQYYNGEERAKGNILERFSAQQFPDLHSELNLSSLELGDSALYFCASSVGPGGALFFGPGTRLTVL.

This sequence joins TRBV24-1 and TRBJ2-1; 8 bases match TRBD2. Unmatched junction bases numbered 5, after V lost 3 bases and J lost 2 bases. Germline CDR1 reads KGHDR; CDR2 reads SFDVKD. The CDR3 consists of 16 residues. The CDR3 sequence is CATSDTKREPYNEQFF. DNA for the CDR3: TGTGCCACCAGTGATACTAAGCGGGAGCCCTACAATGAGCAGTTCTTC.

This chain joins TRBV20-1 and TRBJ1-1; D not resolved. Trimming removed 0 bases from V and 3 bases from J, with 14 bases in between. The CDR3 has 15 residues. Germline V gene data show CDR1 as DFQATT and CDR2 as SNEGSKA (reference sequence). CDR3 nucleotides: TGCAGTGCTAGAGATCTAGGGATGGGTGACACTGAAGCTTTCTTT. This sequence encodes CSARDLGMGDTEAFF.

This clonotype was recorded at least ten times. The chain has TRBV7-9 and TRBJ1-1; TRBD1 is a possible D gene (5 bases). CDR3 length equals 17 residues. The V end was cut by 1 base, the J end by 3 bases, with 18 bases between. CDR1 and CDR2 from the germline V gene are SEHNR and FQNEAQ (reference sequence). Written as DNA, the CDR3 is TGTGCCAGCAGCTTAGTTACTGGGGCAGCATTGGACACTGAAGCTTTCTTT. As protein: CASSLVTGAALDTEAFF.

This clonotype was observed a few times. The CDR3 is CASSSQGSGNTIYF. CDR3 DNA: TGTGCCAGCAGTTCACAGGGATCTGGAAACACCATATATTTT. The chain carries TRBV6-2 or TRBV6-3 and TRBJ1-3; possible D gene TRBD1, 6 bases. The V end lost 4 bases, the J end lost 1 base, and 8 bases lay between the germline ends. This CDR3 region has 14 residues. CDR1 and CDR2 (germline): MNHEY, SVGEGT.

This clonotype was counted ten times or more. The chain employs TRBV7-2 and TRBJ2-7, with 7 bases that match TRBD1. The CDR3 consists of 14 residues. CDR1 and CDR2 (germline): SGHTA, FQGNSA. V was pared by 5 bases and J by 2 bases, with 6 bases of the junction left unmatched. CDR3: CASSSRQGTYEQYF. CDR3 DNA sequence: TGTGCCAGCAGCAGCAGACAGGGTACCTACGAGCAGTACTTC.

The rearrangement joins TRBV29-1 to TRBJ1-2; D gene uncertain. V was clipped by 0 bases and J by 5 bases, with 7 bases between them. The CDR3 spans 12 residues. CDR1 SQVTM and CDR2 ANQGSEA come from the germline V gene. The CDR3 DNA is TGCAGCGTTGAAGAGGGCGGTTATGGCTACACCTTC. Translation: CSVEEGGYGYTF.

Note on this clonotype: Its ends do not fully match the called genes, so a read error is possible. The V gene is TRBV7-9, the J gene TRBJ2-3; 9 bases are a match to TRBD2. The CDR3 covers 14 residues. The germline gives CDR1 SEHNR, CDR2 FQNEAQ (reference sequence). The CDR3 DNA follows: TGTGCCAGCAGCGTAGCGGGAGTGAAAGATACGCAGTATTTT. It is translated as CASSVAGVKDTQYF.

The rearrangement joins TRBV9 to TRBJ1-6; D ambiguous. Germline loops: CDR1 SGDLS, CDR2 YYNGEE. The CDR3 has 10 amino acids. Trimming shortened V by 7 bases and J by 8 bases, and 4 bases separated the two germline ends. The CDR3 nucleotides read TGTGCCAGCGGGGATTCACCCCTCCACTTT. Amino acid sequence: CASGDSPLHF. The full variable domain, completed using reference TRBV9 and TRBJ1-6, is DSGVTQTPKHLITATGQRVTLRCSPRSGDLSVYWYQQSLDQGLQFLIQYYNGEERAKGNILERFSAQQFPDLHSELNLSSLELGDSALYFCASGDSPLHFGNGTRLTVT.

This clonotype was seen only a few times. As DNA, the CDR3 is TGTGCCAGTAGTACTAGGGGACAGCTGAACACTGAAGCTTTCTTT. Encoded protein: CASSTRGQLNTEAFF. V usage is TRBV19 and J usage is TRBJ1-1, with 7 bases identical to TRBD1. CDR1 is LNHDA and CDR2 is SQIVND in the germline V gene (reference sequence). The trim removed 4 bases at V and 0 bases at J, leaving 5 bases unmatched. CDR3 length: 15 residues.

Ten or more counts support this clonotype. The rearrangement links TRBV7-8 to TRBJ2-3; TRBD2 agrees at 13 bases. This CDR3 is built from 16 residues. The V and J ends lost 6 bases and 5 bases, in that order; junction bases with no gene match: 8. Germline V CDR1 and CDR2: SGHVS, FQNEAQ. CDR3 protein: CASSSGLAGAGDTQYF. CDR3 DNA sequence: TGTGCCAGCAGTTCCGGACTAGCGGGGGCGGGAGATACGCAGTATTTT.

The rearrangement uses TRBV20-1 and TRBJ2-3, with TRBD2 as a possible D gene (5 bases). Germline loops: CDR1 DFQATT, CDR2 SNEGSKA (reference sequence). Deletions cut 7 bases from V and 2 bases from J, with 13 bases between. CDR3 size: 13 residues. Written as DNA, the CDR3 is TGCAGTGAAGAGGGCAGCCACACAGATACGCAGTATTTT. This codes for CSEEGSHTDTQYF.

This chain joins TRBV5-6 and TRBJ1-1, with TRBD1 as a possible D gene (5 bases). V lost 2 bases and J 7 bases, leaving 12 bases between the germline ends. This CDR3 has 13 residues. Germline CDR1 SGHDT, CDR2 YYEEEE. CDR3: CASSFSMQGEAFF. The CDR3 DNA follows: TGTGCCAGCAGCTTTAGTATGCAGGGTGAAGCTTTCTTT.

This clonotype was seen more than once but under ten times. This chain joins TRBV6-1 and TRBJ2-1, with 8 nucleotides matching TRBD2. V was clipped by 8 bases and J by 3 bases; unmatched bases: 9. Germline loops: CDR1 MNHNS, CDR2 SASEGT. The CDR3 length is 15 residues. As DNA, the CDR3 is TGTGCCAGCCAAATCGGGGGGGCCCACTACAATGAGCAGTTCTTC. It specifies CASQIGGAHYNEQFF.

This clonotype was detected many times. The genes are TRBV4-2 and TRBJ2-1; 9 bases line up with TRBD1. Germline V lookup: CDR1 LGHNA, CDR2 YNFKEQ. The CDR3 is 15 residues long. Losses at the gene ends were 2 bases for V and 7 bases for J; bases not matched to a gene: 6. The DNA for the CDR3 is TGTGCCAGCAGCCAAACAGGGGGCGCAAATAATGAGCAGTTCTTC. The encoded protein is CASSQTGGANNEQFF.

The rearrangement uses TRBV12-3 or TRBV12-4 and TRBJ2-1; D possibly uses TRBD1 or TRBD2 (5 bases each). The CDR3 runs to 12 residues. V lost 6 bases, J lost 9 bases, and 12 bases lay in between. The CDR3 coding sequence is TGTGCCAGCAGCAAAGGGACGGGTGAGCAGTTCTTC. This gives the protein CASSKGTGEQFF.

In its sample, this clonotype was seen many times. The genes are TRBV3-1 and TRBJ2-5, with D possibly being TRBD2 (5 bases). Germline values: CDR1 LGHDT, CDR2 YNNKEL (reference sequence). The V end was cut by 2 bases, the J end by 4 bases, with 14 bases between. The CDR3 has 15 residues. For the CDR3, the DNA is TGTGCCAGCAGCCAAACCTTTCTAGCATCAGAGACCCAGTACTTC. Its protein product is CASSQTFLASETQYF.

The chain is built from TRBV7-6 and TRBJ2-7; TRBD1 matches at 7 bases. Unmatched junction bases numbered 7, after V lost 4 bases and J lost 7 bases. The CDR3 extends over 13 amino acids. The V gene's germline CDR1 is SGHVS and CDR2 FNYEAQ. For the CDR3, the DNA is TGTGCCAGCAGCTCATTACGACAGGGTGAGCAGTACTTC. As protein: CASSSLRQGEQYF.

This clonotype has only one observation. The chain combines TRBV19 with TRBJ1-5; 10 positions match TRBD1. Trimming removed 9 bases from V and 2 bases from J; junction bases left unmatched: 7. This CDR3 has 15 residues. Germline V CDR1 and CDR2: LNHDA, SQIVND (reference sequence). DNA of the CDR3: TGTGCCAGCACGGGACAGGGGTCGGGCAATCAGCCCCAGCATTTT. Amino acids: CASTGQGSGNQPQHF. The complete variable domain, with remaining parts taken from reference TRBV19 and TRBJ1-5, reads DGGITQSPKYLFRKEGQNVTLSCEQNLNHDAMYWYRQDPGQGLRLIYYSQIVNDFQKGDIAEGYSVSREKKESFPLTVTSAQKNPTAFYLCASTGQGSGNQPQHFGDGTRLSIL.